This passage covers 3 T cell receptor beta chains from one sample sequenced in a study of shared clonotypes between healthy human individuals (dated by TCRdb to about 2020). The protocol used for the library was the immunoSEQ multiplex PCR assay. TCRdb's version of the immuneACCESS table is confined to in-frame rearrangements and falls short of the full clone set. An unresolved V gene accounts for under half of the shortfall where checked; the remainder is of unknown origin. This sample holds some 92,000 clones; approximately 44% were observed only once. Approximately 16% of the sample belongs to the ten largest clones. Sequencing used PBMCs. Source of these receptors: a woman in her 40s in good health. Some clones in this sample may be carry-over from other donors' samples.

J is TRBJ1-2 and V is TRBV7-2; D not resolved. The germline V and J ends were trimmed by 5 bases and 10 bases, with 14 bases remaining between them. Germline CDR1 is SGHTA and CDR2 is FQGNSA. The CDR3 has 12 amino acids. The CDR3 region is CASSPRRVVYTF. The CDR3 coding sequence is TGTGCCAGCAGCCCCCGGAGGGTGGTCTACACCTTC.

The chain carries TRBV30 and TRBJ2-5, with TRBD1 matching over 8 bases. The last part of the DNA fits TRBJ2-7 better; the J call may be wrong. In germline, CDR1 is GTSNPN, CDR2 SVGIG (reference sequence). The CDR3 contains 12 residues. CDR3 coding DNA: TGTGCCTGGGGCCCAGGGGGCGACGAGCAGTACTTC. Amino acids: CAWGPGGDEQYF.

On this clone: It differs at one base from a far larger clone, so likely a read error. This chain links TRBV5-1 with TRBJ1-5; 7 bases line up with TRBD1. The CDR3 loop spans 18 amino acids. CDR1 and CDR2 (germline): SGHRS, YFSETQ. Written as DNA, the CDR3 is TGCGCCAGCAGCCCGACGGTAGGGGGCGCGAGTAGCAATCTGCCCCAGCATTTT. It yields the protein CASSPTVGGASSNLPQHF. The whole variable domain, remainder taken from reference TRBV5-1 and TRBJ1-5, is KAGVTQTPRYLIKTRGQQVTLSCSPISGHRSVSWYQQTPGQGLQFLFEYFSETQRNKGNFPGRFSGRQFSNSRSEMNVSTLELGDSALYLCASSPTVGGASSNLPQHFGDGTRLSIL.